This T cell receptor beta chain was observed in a study of beta chain features in type 1 diabetes (dated by TCRdb to between 2018 and 2020). With regard to the full study: No differences in mean age, gender distribution, total cell number or subset yield were found between patients and healthy donors. A total of around 110,000,000 sorted cells were examined across all samples, and RNA yield correlated strongly with the number of cells per subset. The study compared the TCRB repertoires of sorted circulating CD4+ T cell subsets in recently diagnosed type 1 diabetes patients with those in matched healthy donors. Regulatory and stem cell-like memory subsets were isolated from only 8 patients and about 8 healthy donors, whereas naive and central memory subsets came from all 28 donors.

A single peripheral blood draw of approximately 110 mL on average was collected from each donor into heparinised tubes. Using a panel that included CD45RO, CCR7, CD25, CD127, CD95 and CD27, naive, central memory, regulatory and stem cell-like memory CD4+ T cells were sorted on a BD FACSAria II. Purity was above 98% for every sorted population. PBMCs were isolated right away by Lymphoprep density gradient centrifugation and were stained directly, without culture. So that batch effects would be minimized, each experiment stained and sorted samples in pairs, pairing one healthy donor with one patient. Notes on this clone: Its specific antigen is unknown. At one end, the junction sequence differs from germline, possibly due to a read error.

The entire amount of isolated RNA was reverse transcribed using the High Capacity cDNA Reverse Transcription Kit, so the sequenced TCRB transcripts were expressed ones. Naive, central memory and regulatory T cell samples underwent deep immunoSEQ sequencing, averaging approximately 3.5 million total reads per sample. Sorted cells were lysed in RLT buffer, and RNA was extracted using DNase-treated RNeasy Micro or Mini kits according to cell number. To prevent cross-contamination, every cell subset was processed on its own, while patient and healthy donor samples were processed together. TCRB sequences were amplified from cDNA with the immunoSEQ multiplex PCR, producing 87-bp fragments spanning the CDR3 region. Sequencing of the amplicons was done on the Illumina HiSeq platform. On the authors' methods: Synthetic template baselines were used to correct PCR bias computationally, reads within Hamming distance 2 were collapsed together, and singletons that could not be merged were discarded. Reads were aligned to IMGT to assign V, D and J genes, CDR3 length, and insertions or deletions at six rearrangement sites. Within each subset, clonotype counts were normalized to the number of sorted cells before true diversity and Gini coefficients were calculated with the tcR R package. Repertoire sharing was quantified using the overlap coefficient calculated on TCRB nucleotide sequences. Out-of-frame TCRB sequences from naive cells were analyzed to stand in for the pre-selection repertoire. This is the immuneACCESS table as TCRdb keeps it, with only in-frame sequences that have V and J called. A part of the clones is gone; compared with another copy, unresolved V genes explain less than half, and the rest is unexplained. That table is the source of V, J and clone size, and D and trimming were worked out from the DNA. Counted in this sample were around 280,000 clones; 15% of them appeared once. Of the sample, approximately 0.015% falls within the top ten clones.

From the cysteine up to the phenylalanine, the CDR3 has a length of 12 residues. Only the CDR3 DNA stays, 36 bases, in frame from base 1. The germline V gene (reference sequence) provides CDR1 GTSNPN and CDR2 SVGIG. The study at large found these results: At VDJ recombination sites, type 1 diabetes patients had fewer insertions and more deleted nucleotides, which implies abnormalities in thymic rearrangement. PCR may preferentially amplify shorter templates, but because patient and control samples were amplified and corrected together, any resulting skew would affect both groups equally. Because cDNA rather than genomic DNA was sequenced, highly expressing activated cells could have been over-represented, although no difference in activation and CD3 levels was found between groups. Because small numbers of individuals were included in the HLA sub-analyses, any influence of HLA type on TCRB rearrangement was left unresolved. The naive, central memory and regulatory TCRB repertoires appeared to resemble one another more closely among patients than among healthy donors. A moderate but significant shortening of TCRB CDR3 length was observed in type 1 diabetes patients in all four CD4+ subsets.

The V gene is TRBV30 and the J gene is TRBJ1-1; a stretch of 7 junction bases matches TRBD1. The clonotype was recovered from a man between 18 and 35 years old with type 1 diabetes. The sample comprised naive CD4+ T cells from blood. The cell subset or site label corresponds to: true naive CD4+ T cells. The nucleotides are TGTGCCTGGAATTCCGGACAGGACGCCAGGGGCTTT. Its translation reads: CAWNSGQDARGF.